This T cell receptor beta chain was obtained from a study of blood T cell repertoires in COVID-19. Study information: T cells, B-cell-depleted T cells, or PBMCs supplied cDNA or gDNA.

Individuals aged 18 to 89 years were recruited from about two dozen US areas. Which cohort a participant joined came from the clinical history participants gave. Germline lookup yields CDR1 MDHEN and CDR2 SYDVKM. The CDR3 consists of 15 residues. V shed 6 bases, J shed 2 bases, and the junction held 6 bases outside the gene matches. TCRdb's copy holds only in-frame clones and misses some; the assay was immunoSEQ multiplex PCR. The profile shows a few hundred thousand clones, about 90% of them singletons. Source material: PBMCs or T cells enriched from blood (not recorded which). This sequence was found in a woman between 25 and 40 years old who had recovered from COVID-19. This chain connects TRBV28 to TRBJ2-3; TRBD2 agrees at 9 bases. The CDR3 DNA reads TGTGCCAGCAGCCCTAGCGGGGCCAACACAGATACGCAGTATTTT. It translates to CASSPSGANTDTQYF.